This T cell receptor (beta chain) was recovered during a study of neoadjuvant nivolumab and ipilimumab in lung cancer (TCRdb year 2020). General notes on the study: Nivolumab was given at 3 mg/kg intravenously on days 1, 15 and 29, and the combination arm added ipilimumab 1 mg/kg on day 1 only. The primary endpoint of the trial was the rate of major pathologic response (MPR) in the intention-to-treat population of each study arm. The trial treated some 44 patients with operable NSCLC: some 23 were randomized to nivolumab monotherapy and around 20 to nivolumab plus ipilimumab. The study compared TCR repertoires in pretherapy (baseline) peripheral blood with TCR repertoires in tumors resected at surgery following neoadjuvant immune checkpoint blockade. Matched pretherapy and resected tumor pairs were analyzed from seven patients, of whom four had been treated with nivolumab and three with nivolumab plus ipilimumab.

The sample's time point, from its label and the paper: pretherapy, before neoadjuvant immune checkpoint inhibitors. Samples came from the phase 2 randomized NEOSTAR trial, which tested neoadjuvant nivolumab or nivolumab plus ipilimumab followed by surgery in operable NSCLC. The library was built by means of the immunoSEQ multiplex PCR assay. In the source study's methods: Richness and clonality were used to summarize the repertoires, and clones that significantly expanded or contracted between pre- and post-therapy samples were identified. Held by TCRdb, this immuneACCESS table contains in-frame sequences only and omits some clones. Under half of the omission traces to an unresolved V gene where checked; the cause of the rest is unknown. The DNA gave D and trimming, while V, J and clone size come from that table. The sample table contains 40,000 to 55,000 clones; only one count was recorded for around 89% of them. Around 3.7% of the sample lies in the top ten.

Concerning this clone itself: The antigen it binds to is not known. No base quality values were provided; no much bigger clone lies one nucleotide off.

Overall results and qualifications from the work: TCR richness and clonality were greater in resected tumors than in tumor-adjacent uninvolved lung, and increases were seen in more dual-therapy-treated tumors. No significant correlation was found between TCR clonality and pathologic tumor regression, and only one major-pathologic-response sample was available for the clonality analysis. From pretherapy to surgery, tumor T-cell richness and clonality increased in three of three dual-therapy tumors but in only two of four nivolumab-treated tumors. A small number of samples underwent TCR sequencing. A positive correlation was observed between pretherapy blood TCR richness and richness in tumors resected after neoadjuvant therapy (Spearman R of about 0.82).

The V and J ends are trimmed by 4 bases and 6 bases, leaving 12 bases between them. From its cysteine to its phenylalanine, the CDR3 spans 13 amino acids. CDR3 DNA only is kept here, 39 bases in frame from base 1. As encoded in the germline V gene (reference sequence), CDR1 is MNHNY while CDR2 is SVGAGI. This chain is built from TRBV6-6 and TRBJ1-1; no D gene is confidently identified. This TCR came from an adult with non-small cell lung cancer. Some clones in this sample may be carry-over from other donors' samples. Sequencing used blood, obtained before neoadjuvant nivolumab, alone or with ipilimumab. The nucleotides are TGTGCCAGCAGTTTCCAGCGTGGGGCTGAAGCTTTCTTT. This yields the protein CASSFQRGAEAFF.